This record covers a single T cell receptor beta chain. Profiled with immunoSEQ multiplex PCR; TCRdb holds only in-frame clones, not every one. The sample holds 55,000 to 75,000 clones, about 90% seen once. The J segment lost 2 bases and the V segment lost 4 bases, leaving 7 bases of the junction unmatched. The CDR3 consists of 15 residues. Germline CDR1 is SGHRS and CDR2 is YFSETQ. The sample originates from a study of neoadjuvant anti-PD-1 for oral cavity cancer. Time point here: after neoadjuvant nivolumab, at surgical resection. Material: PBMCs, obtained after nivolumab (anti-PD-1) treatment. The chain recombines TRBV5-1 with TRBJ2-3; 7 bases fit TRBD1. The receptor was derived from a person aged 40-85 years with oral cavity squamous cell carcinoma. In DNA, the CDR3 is TGCGCCAGCAGCCAAGACAGGGACCTCACAGATACGCAGTATTTT. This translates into CASSQDRDLTDTQYF.